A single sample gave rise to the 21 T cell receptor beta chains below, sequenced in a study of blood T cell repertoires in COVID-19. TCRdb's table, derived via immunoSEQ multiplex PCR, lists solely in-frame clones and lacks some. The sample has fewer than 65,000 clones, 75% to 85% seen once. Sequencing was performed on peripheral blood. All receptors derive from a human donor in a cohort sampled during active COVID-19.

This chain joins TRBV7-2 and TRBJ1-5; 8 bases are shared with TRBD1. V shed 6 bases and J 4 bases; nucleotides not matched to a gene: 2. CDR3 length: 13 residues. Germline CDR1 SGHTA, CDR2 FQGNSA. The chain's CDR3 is CASRGQGNQPQHF. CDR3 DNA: TGTGCCAGCAGAGGACAGGGAAATCAGCCCCAGCATTTT.

The CDR3 DNA reads as TGTGCCAGCAGCTTGTACGAGGGGAACACTGAAGCTTTCTTT. The encoded protein is CASSLYEGNTEAFF. The chain combines TRBV5-5 with TRBJ1-1; D not certain. Germline V lookup: CDR1 SGHKS, CDR2 YYEKEE (reference sequence). Trimming left V 1 base short and J 1 base short, with 8 bases between. This CDR3 region has 14 residues.

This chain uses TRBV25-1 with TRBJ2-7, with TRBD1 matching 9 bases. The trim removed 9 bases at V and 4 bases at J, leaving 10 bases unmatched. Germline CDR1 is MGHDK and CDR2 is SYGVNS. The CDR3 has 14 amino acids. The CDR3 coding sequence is TGTGCCAGTGGCCTCTCCGGGACAGGGTACGAGCAGTACTTC. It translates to CASGLSGTGYEQYF.

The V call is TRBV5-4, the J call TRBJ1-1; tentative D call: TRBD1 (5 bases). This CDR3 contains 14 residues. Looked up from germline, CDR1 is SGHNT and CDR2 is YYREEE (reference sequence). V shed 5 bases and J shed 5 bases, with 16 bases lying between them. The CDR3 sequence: CASSRRAGMTEAFF. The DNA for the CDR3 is TGTGCCAGCAGTCGTAGGGCAGGGATGACTGAAGCTTTCTTT.

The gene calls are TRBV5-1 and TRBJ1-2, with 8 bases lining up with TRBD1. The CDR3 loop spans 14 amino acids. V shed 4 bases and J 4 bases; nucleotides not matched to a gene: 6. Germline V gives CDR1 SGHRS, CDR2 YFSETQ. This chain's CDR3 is CASSPDRESYGYTF. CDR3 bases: TGCGCCAGCAGCCCGGACAGGGAGTCCTATGGCTACACCTTC.

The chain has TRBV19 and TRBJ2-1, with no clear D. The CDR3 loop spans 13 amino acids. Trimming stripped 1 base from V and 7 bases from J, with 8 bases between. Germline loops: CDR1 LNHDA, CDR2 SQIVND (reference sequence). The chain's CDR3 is CASSIGVFNEQFF. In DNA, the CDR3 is TGTGCCAGTAGTATAGGAGTGTTTAATGAGCAGTTCTTC. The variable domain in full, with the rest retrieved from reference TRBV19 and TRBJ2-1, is DGGITQSPKYLFRKEGQNVTLSCEQNLNHDAMYWYRQDPGQGLRLIYYSQIVNDFQKGDIAEGYSVSREKKESFPLTVTSAQKNPTAFYLCASSIGVFNEQFFGPGTRLTVL.

CDR3 DNA sequence: TGTGCCAGCAGCCCCGGTCGAAGCAACACTGAAGCTTTCTTT. It translates to CASSPGRSNTEAFF. J is TRBJ1-1 and V is TRBV3-1 (or the pseudogene TRBV3-2); no firm D call. CDR3 size: 14 residues. Germline CDR1 LGHDT, CDR2 YNNKEL (reference sequence). Trimming shortened V by 4 bases and J by 2 bases, and 11 bases separated the two germline ends.

The CDR3 DNA follows: TGTGCCAGCAGTCCTGGGACAGGAAGAATATATGGCTACACCTTC. It specifies CASSPGTGRIYGYTF. V and J are TRBV6-4 and TRBJ1-2, with TRBD1 matching 8 bases. The CDR3 is made up of 15 amino acids. V lost 5 bases and J lost 5; bases outside the gene matches: 10. Germline values: CDR1 MRHNA, CDR2 SNTAGT.

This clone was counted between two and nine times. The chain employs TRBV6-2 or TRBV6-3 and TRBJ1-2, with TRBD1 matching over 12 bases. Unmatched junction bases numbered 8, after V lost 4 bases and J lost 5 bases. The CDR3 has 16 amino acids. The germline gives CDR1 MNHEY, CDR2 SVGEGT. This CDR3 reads CASSSLPGQGAYGYTF. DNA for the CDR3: TGTGCCAGCAGTTCCCTCCCGGGACAGGGGGCTTATGGCTACACCTTC.

CDR3 region: CASTGTVTQPQHF. CDR3 DNA sequence: TGCGCCAGCACCGGGACAGTCACTCAGCCCCAGCATTTT. The chain carries TRBV10-2 and TRBJ1-5; the match to TRBD1 covers 7 bases. The CDR3 has 13 residues. Germline assignment: CDR1 WSHSY and CDR2 SAAADI. The trim removed 7 bases at V and 6 bases at J, leaving 6 bases unmatched.

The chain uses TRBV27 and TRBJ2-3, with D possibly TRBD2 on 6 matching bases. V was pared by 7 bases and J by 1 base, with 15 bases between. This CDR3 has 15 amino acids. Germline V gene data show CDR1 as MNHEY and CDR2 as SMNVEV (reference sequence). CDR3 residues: CASTLLGTGTDTQYF. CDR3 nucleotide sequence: TGTGCCAGCACCCTTCTTGGGACTGGCACAGATACGCAGTATTTT.

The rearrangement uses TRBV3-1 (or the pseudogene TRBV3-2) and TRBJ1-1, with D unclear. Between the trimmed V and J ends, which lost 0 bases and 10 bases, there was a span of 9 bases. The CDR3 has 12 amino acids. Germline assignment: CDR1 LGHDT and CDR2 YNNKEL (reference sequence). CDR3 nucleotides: TGTGCCAGCAGCCAAGATCCCGGTGGAGCTTTCTTT. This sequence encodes CASSQDPGGAFF.

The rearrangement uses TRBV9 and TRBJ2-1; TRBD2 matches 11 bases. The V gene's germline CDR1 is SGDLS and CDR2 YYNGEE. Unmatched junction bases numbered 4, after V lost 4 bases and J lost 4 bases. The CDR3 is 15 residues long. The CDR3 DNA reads TGTGCCAGCAGCCCGACTAGCGGGGTTTACAATGAGCAGTTCTTC. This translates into CASSPTSGVYNEQFF.

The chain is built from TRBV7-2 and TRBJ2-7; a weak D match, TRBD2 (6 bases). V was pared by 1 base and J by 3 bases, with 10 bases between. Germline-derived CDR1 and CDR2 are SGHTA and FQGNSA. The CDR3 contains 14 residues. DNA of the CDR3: TGTGCCAGCAGCTTAGTAGCAGCGGGCTACGAGCAGTACTTC. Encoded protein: CASSLVAAGYEQYF.

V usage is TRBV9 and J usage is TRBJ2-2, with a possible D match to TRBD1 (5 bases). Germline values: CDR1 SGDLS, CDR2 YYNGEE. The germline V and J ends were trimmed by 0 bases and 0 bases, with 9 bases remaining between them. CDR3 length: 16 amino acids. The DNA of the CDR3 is TGTGCCAGCAGCGTAGGGGGCCGGACGAACACCGGGGAGCTGTTTTTT. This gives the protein CASSVGGRTNTGELFF.

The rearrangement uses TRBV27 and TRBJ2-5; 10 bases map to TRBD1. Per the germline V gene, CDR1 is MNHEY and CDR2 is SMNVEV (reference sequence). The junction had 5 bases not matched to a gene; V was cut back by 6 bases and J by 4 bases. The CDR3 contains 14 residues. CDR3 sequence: CASRGQGLGETQYF. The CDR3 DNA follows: TGTGCCAGCAGGGGACAGGGGTTAGGAGAGACCCAGTACTTC.

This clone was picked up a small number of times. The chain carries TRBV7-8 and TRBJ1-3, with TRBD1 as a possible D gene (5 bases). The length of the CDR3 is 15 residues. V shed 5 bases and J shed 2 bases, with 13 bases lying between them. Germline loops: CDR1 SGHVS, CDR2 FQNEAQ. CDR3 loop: CASSPRWGAGNTIYF. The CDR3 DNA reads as TGTGCCAGCAGCCCGCGGTGGGGGGCTGGAAACACCATATATTTT.

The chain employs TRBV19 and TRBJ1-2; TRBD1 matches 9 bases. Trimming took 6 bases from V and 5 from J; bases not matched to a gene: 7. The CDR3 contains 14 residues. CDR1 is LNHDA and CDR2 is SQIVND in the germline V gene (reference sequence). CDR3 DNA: TGTGCCAGTAGCCCGGACAGGGGAGCGTATGGCTACACCTTC. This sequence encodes CASSPDRGAYGYTF.

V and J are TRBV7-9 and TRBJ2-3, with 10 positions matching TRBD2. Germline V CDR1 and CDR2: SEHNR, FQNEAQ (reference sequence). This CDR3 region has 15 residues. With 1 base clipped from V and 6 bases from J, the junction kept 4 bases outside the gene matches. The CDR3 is CASSLGTSGMDTQYF. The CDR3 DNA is TGTGCCAGCAGCTTAGGGACTAGCGGCATGGATACGCAGTATTTT. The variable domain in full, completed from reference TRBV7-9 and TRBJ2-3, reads DTGVSQNPRHKITKRGQNVTFRCDPISEHNRLYWYRQTLGQGPEFLTYFQNEAQLEKSRLLSDRFSAERPKGSFSTLEIQRTEQGDSAMYLCASSLGTSGMDTQYFGPGTRLTVL.

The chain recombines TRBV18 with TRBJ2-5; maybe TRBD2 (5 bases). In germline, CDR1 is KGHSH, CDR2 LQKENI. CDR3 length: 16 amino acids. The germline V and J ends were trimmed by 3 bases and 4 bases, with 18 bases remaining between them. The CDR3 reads CASSPPAFSRAETQYF. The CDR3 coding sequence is TGTGCCAGCTCACCTCCTGCGTTTTCGAGGGCAGAGACCCAGTACTTC.

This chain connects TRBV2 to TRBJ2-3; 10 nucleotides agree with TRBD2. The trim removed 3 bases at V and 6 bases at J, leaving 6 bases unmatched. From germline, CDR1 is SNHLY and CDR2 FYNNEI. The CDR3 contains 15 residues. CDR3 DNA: TGTGCCAGCAGTGATGGGCTAGCGGGGGTGGATACGCAGTATTTT. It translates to CASSDGLAGVDTQYF. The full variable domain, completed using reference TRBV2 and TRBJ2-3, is EPEVTQTPSHQVTQMGQEVILRCVPISNHLYFYWYRQILGQKVEFLVSFYNNEISEKSEIFDDQFSVERPDGSNFTLKIRSTKLEDSAMYFCASSDGLAGVDTQYFGPGTRLTVL.